The clone carrying this TCR beta chain was picked up one time. The CDR3 spans 14 residues. Germline V gene sequence: CDR1 SEHNR, CDR2 FQNEAQ (reference sequence). V was shortened by 2 bases and J by 3 bases, with 10 bases between the two germline ends. The record originates from a study of blood T cell repertoires in COVID-19. Whole-study context: Sites across the United States, Italy and Spain contributed samples from acute and convalescent COVID-19. PBMCs, B-cell-depleted T cells, or T cells were the source of the cDNA or gDNA that made up the material.

In the original analysis: Nucleated cell number was recorded as an estimate derived from reference gene primer amplification. The method was immunoSEQ multiplex PCR; TCRdb's version includes in-frame clones alone and lacks a portion of them. Clone size and the V and J calls come from that table; the DNA yielded D and trimming. The profile shows roughly 290,000 clones, around 85% of them singletons. The sequenced sample was peripheral blood. V gene TRBV7-9 combines with J gene TRBJ1-1, with a possible D match to TRBD1 (6 bases). The source of this sequence is a woman between 45 and 60 years old with active or convalescent COVID-19. CDR3 nucleotide sequence: TGTGCCAGCAGCTTACTACAGGGTTACACTGAAGCTTTCTTT. Translation gives CASSLLQGYTEAFF. Variable domain in full (rest from reference TRBV7-9 and TRBJ1-1): DTGVSQNPRHKITKRGQNVTFRCDPISEHNRLYWYRQTLGQGPEFLTYFQNEAQLEKSRLLSDRFSAERPKGSFSTLEIQRTEQGDSAMYLCASSLLQGYTEAFFGQGTRLTVV.